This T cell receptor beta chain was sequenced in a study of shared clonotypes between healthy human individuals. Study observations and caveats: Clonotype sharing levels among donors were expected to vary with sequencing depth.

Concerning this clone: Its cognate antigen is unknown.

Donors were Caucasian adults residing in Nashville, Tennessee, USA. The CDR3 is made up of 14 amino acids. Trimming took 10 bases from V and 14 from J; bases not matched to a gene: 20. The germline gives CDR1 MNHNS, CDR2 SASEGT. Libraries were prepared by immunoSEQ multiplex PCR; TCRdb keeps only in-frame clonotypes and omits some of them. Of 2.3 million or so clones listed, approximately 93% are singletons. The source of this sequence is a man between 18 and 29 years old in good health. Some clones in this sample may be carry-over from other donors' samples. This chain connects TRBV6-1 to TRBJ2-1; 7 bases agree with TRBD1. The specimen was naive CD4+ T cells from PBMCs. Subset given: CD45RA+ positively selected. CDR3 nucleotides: TGTGCCACCGCCCGACCGGGACAGAAGACAACGGAGTTCTTC. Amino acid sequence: CATARPGQKTTEFF.